This T cell receptor (beta chain) was profiled in a study of blood T cell repertoires in COVID-19. Overall study context: Sources were T cells, B-cell-depleted T cells, or PBMCs; the material itself was cDNA or gDNA.

TCRdb keeps only in-frame clones here, not all; method: immunoSEQ multiplex PCR. This sample has 80,000 to 90,000 clones, with approximately 79% found just once. On this clone itself: Other DNA sequences in this sample translate to the same CDR3.

This CDR3 comprises 11 residues. The germline V gene has CDR1 DFQATT and CDR2 SNEGSKA (reference sequence). Losses at the gene ends were 6 bases for V and 5 bases for J; bases not matched to a gene: 1. The sample comprised peripheral blood. The TCR comes from a man between 70 and 80 years old with acute or convalescent COVID-19. The rearrangement joins TRBV20-1 to TRBJ1-2, with 9 bases matching TRBD1. The CDR3 here is CSAGQGYGYTF. The CDR3, as DNA: TGCAGTGCAGGACAGGGGTATGGCTACACCTTC.